This T cell receptor (beta chain) was found in a study of T cells after yellow fever vaccination. Study observations and caveats: The booster response re-showed most primary clones: over 95% CD4, 88% CD8.

A remark on this clonotype: What it binds is unknown.

MiXCR, applied by TCRdb to the 5' RACE reads, yields one record per CDR3 protein. The data contain 150,000 to 200,000 distinct CDR3 sequences, around 9% of them singletons. Trimming took 2 bases from V and 5 from J, leaving 20 bases between them. This CDR3 region has 16 residues. The germline gives CDR1 SGHRS, CDR2 YFSETQ. This TCR derives from a young man who received the YFV17D yellow fever vaccine. The specimen was CD8+ T cells sorted from PBMCs, collected 45 days after the yellow fever booster vaccination. The chain has TRBV5-1 and TRBJ2-7; TRBD1 is a possible D gene (5 bases). The CDR3 is CASSFTTYERQNEQYF. DNA for the CDR3: TGCGCCAGCAGCTTTACAACCTACGAAAGACAGAACGAGCAGTACTTC.